This T cell receptor (beta chain) was recovered during a study of a mutant IDH1 vaccine in newly diagnosed glioma. Indicated time point: week 47, end of study. Vaccinated patients received 300 ug of mutant IDH1 20-mer peptide per dose, with topical imiquimod. On this clone itself: Its antigen is undetermined.

Sequencing was performed with immunoSEQ multiplex PCR; in TCRdb, only in-frame clones are kept and a portion is missing. Of approximately 100,000 clones listed, about nine tenths are singletons. This specimen was PBMCs, taken from a glioma patient whose treatment included an IDH1 peptide vaccine. The TCR sequence derives from a woman aged 45-65 years with glioma.

The CDR3 sequence is CASSLAGRNTEAFF. The CDR3 bases are TGCGCCAGCAGCTTGGCGGGTAGGAACACTGAAGCTTTCTTT. This sequence joins TRBV5-1 and TRBJ1-1, with no clear D. Germline loops: CDR1 SGHRS, CDR2 YFSETQ. The CDR3 covers 14 residues. V was pared by 0 bases and J by 1 base, with 7 bases between.